These T cell receptor beta chains were read from a single sample in a study of blood T cell repertoires in COVID-19. TCRdb's copy holds only in-frame clones and misses some; the assay was immunoSEQ multiplex PCR. The sample holds 210,000 or so clones, around 80% seen once. Sequenced sample: PBMCs or T cells enriched from blood (not recorded which). The receptors here all came from a man between 25 and 39 years old with acute COVID-19. Each CDR3 is given with its conserved first and last residue. A D gene is named only where the DNA matches it firmly. The size of a clone is reported for some rows only, either as once, few or many, or as a class for expanded clones.

clone size	D gene	J gene	V gene	CDR3 protein	CDR3 DNA
.	TRBD2	TRBJ2-5	TRBV10-3	CAISESTAGGLPQTQYF	TGTGCCATCAGTGAGTCGACGGCGGGGGGGCTCCCTCAGACCCAGTACTTC
.	TRBD1	TRBJ1-1	TRBV2	CASSRTGVNTEAFF	TGTGCCAGCAGTAGAACAGGGGTGAACACTGAAGCTTTCTTT
few	.	TRBJ1-5	TRBV18	CASSPSTALGPQHF	TGTGCCAGCTCACCATCGACAGCCCTGGGGCCCCAGCATTTT
.	TRBD2	TRBJ2-3	TRBV3-1/TRBV3-2	CASSRGLAGAGDTQYF	TGTGCCAGCAGCCGCGGACTAGCGGGGGCGGGAGATACGCAGTATTTT
.	TRBD1	TRBJ1-2	TRBV19	CASSTMRGQGAYGYTF	TGTGCCAGTAGTACGATGAGGGGACAGGGGGCATATGGCTACACCTTC
.	.	TRBJ1-1	TRBV5-4	CASSLGAGAANTEAFF	TGTGCCAGCAGCTTGGGGGCAGGGGCCGCGAACACTGAAGCTTTCTTT
.	.	TRBJ1-5	TRBV30	CAWSGVAGVASNQPQHF	TGTGCCTGGAGTGGGGTTGCGGGGGTTGCGAGCAATCAGCCCCAGCATTTT
many	TRBD1	TRBJ2-7	TRBV5-1	CASSFPGTGGNEQYF	TGCGCCAGCAGCTTCCCCGGGACAGGGGGCAATGAGCAGTACTTC
.	.	TRBJ1-2	TRBV6-5	CASSFRTGPYGYTF	TGTGCCAGCAGTTTTCGAACGGGTCCCTATGGCTACACCTTC
.	TRBD2	TRBJ2-5	TRBV4-1	CASSRGGAETQYF	TGCGCCAGCAGCCGCGGGGGGGCAGAGACCCAGTACTTC
.	TRBD1	TRBJ2-5	TRBV5-1	CASSPYRGAETQYF	TGCGCCAGCAGCCCTTACAGGGGCGCGGAGACCCAGTACTTC
.	.	TRBJ1-5	TRBV10-2	CASSVNRNQPQHF	TGCGCCAGCAGTGTCAACAGAAATCAGCCCCAGCATTTT
.	TRBD1	TRBJ1-1	TRBV18	CASSPPGQSLNTEAFF	TGTGCCAGCTCACCCCCGGGACAGTCACTGAACACTGAAGCTTTCTTT
few	.	TRBJ2-7	TRBV5-5	CASSMVGGGATEQYF	TGTGCCAGCAGCATGGTAGGGGGGGGAGCCACAGAGCAGTACTTC
.	.	TRBJ1-4	TRBV19	CASKGWTPNEKLFF	TGTGCCAGTAAAGGTTGGACACCAAATGAAAAACTGTTTTTT
.	.	TRBJ1-1	TRBV28	CASSPQQGLATEAFF	TGTGCCAGCAGTCCACAACAGGGACTAGCCACTGAAGCTTTCTTT
.	.	TRBJ1-1	TRBV5-1	CASSFNGPGNTEAFF	TGCGCCAGCAGTTTTAACGGACCGGGAAACACTGAAGCTTTCTTT
.	TRBD1	TRBJ1-4	TRBV12-3/TRBV12-4	CASKRTGREKLFF	TGTGCCAGCAAAAGGACAGGGCGGGAAAAACTGTTTTTT
.	TRBD1	TRBJ2-5	TRBV2	CASSESGGGRLETQYF	TGTGCCAGCAGTGAATCAGGGGGCGGTCGTCTGGAGACCCAGTACTTC
.	TRBD1	TRBJ2-7	TRBV10-3	CATSIGPGTVSSYEQYF	TGTGCCACCAGTATCGGGCCAGGGACAGTAAGCTCCTACGAGCAGTACTTC
.	.	TRBJ2-2	TRBV5-4	CASSQGTLTGELFF	TGTGCCAGCAGCCAAGGGACTTTAACCGGGGAGCTGTTTTTT
.	TRBD1	TRBJ1-2	TRBV9	CASSNDRGSYGYTF	TGTGCCAGCAGCAACGACAGGGGATCCTATGGCTACACCTTC
.	.	TRBJ2-1	TRBV11-1	CASSGSGGNEQFF	TGTGCCAGCAGCGGGTCGGGTGGGAATGAGCAGTTCTTC
.	.	TRBJ1-2	TRBV9	CASSAQTARGGYTF	TGTGCCAGCAGCGCCCAGACAGCCCGGGGGGGCTACACCTTC
.	.	TRBJ1-4	TRBV18	CASSQGFEDEKLFF	TGTGCCAGCTCACAGGGGTTTGAAGATGAAAAACTGTTTTTT
.	.	TRBJ2-2	TRBV28	CASIGRPYTGELFF	TGTGCCAGCATTGGCCGCCCCTACACCGGGGAGCTGTTTTTT
.	TRBD1	TRBJ1-5	TRBV6-5	CASSLQGNPNQPQHF	TGTGCCAGCAGTTTACAGGGGAACCCCAATCAGCCCCAGCATTTT
.	TRBD2	TRBJ2-5	TRBV18	CASSPVTSGVQETQYF	TGTGCCAGCTCACCCGTTACTAGCGGGGTTCAAGAGACCCAGTACTTC
.	.	TRBJ1-1	TRBV5-4	CASSPDRGGRGEAFF	TGTGCCAGCAGCCCCGATCGGGGGGGTAGAGGTGAAGCTTTCTTT
once	.	TRBJ1-5	TRBV6-5	CATSQGTNQPQHF	TGTGCCACCAGCCAGGGGACCAATCAGCCCCAGCATTTT
.	TRBD2	TRBJ2-7	TRBV29-1	CSVQSGGAPYEQYF	TGCAGCGTCCAAAGCGGGGGGGCCCCCTACGAGCAGTACTTC
.	TRBD1	TRBJ1-5	TRBV28	CASDPGDRVFRQPQHF	TGTGCCAGCGACCCCGGGGACAGGGTATTCCGACAGCCCCAGCATTTT
.	.	TRBJ1-1	TRBV10-3	CAIRANTEAFF	TGTGCCATCAGGGCGAACACTGAAGCTTTCTTT
few	.	TRBJ1-2	TRBV30	CAWMGRGNYGYTF	TGTGCCTGGATGGGCAGGGGCAACTATGGCTACACCTTC
.	TRBD1	TRBJ2-7	TRBV13	CASSLPGQGYEQYF	TGTGCCAGCAGCTTACCGGGACAGGGATACGAGCAGTACTTC
.	.	TRBJ1-2	TRBV18	CASSPQGEMGYGYTF	TGTGCCAGCTCACCACAGGGAGAGATGGGCTATGGCTACACCTTC
.	TRBD2	TRBJ2-3	TRBV3-1/TRBV3-2	CASTPGGGTDTQYF	TGTGCCAGCACACCGGGGGGAGGCACAGATACGCAGTATTTT
.	.	TRBJ1-1	TRBV11-2	CASSEQGGLNTEAFF	TGTGCCAGCAGCGAACAGGGCGGGCTAAACACTGAAGCTTTCTTT
.	.	TRBJ2-7	TRBV7-9	CASSLGEGGNPYEQYF	TGTGCCAGCAGCTTAGGGGAAGGAGGGAATCCCTACGAGCAGTACTTC